This entry describes one TCR beta chain. The source of the sample is a study of PD-L1 blockade in urothelial cancer. Sample time point: pretreatment peripheral blood. The CDR3 spans 12 residues. V gave up 3 bases and J gave up 5 bases, with 5 bases separating them. Germline V CDR1 and CDR2: LNHDA, SQIVND (reference sequence). Repertoires were generated with immunoSEQ multiplex PCR, while TCRdb's copy carries only in-frame clones and drops some. The sample consists of around 100,000 clones, around 90% of them appearing once. The origin of this receptor is a man aged 55 to 70 with urothelial cancer. The rearrangement joins TRBV19 to TRBJ2-1; weak D call: TRBD2 (5 bases). The sequencing here drew on PBMCs, taken around atezolizumab (anti-PD-L1) treatment. In DNA, the CDR3 is TGTGCCAGTAGTATGAGGGACAATGAGCAGTTCTTC. The encoded protein is CASSMRDNEQFF. Combining the CDR3 with reference TRBV19 and TRBJ2-1 gives the whole variable domain DGGITQSPKYLFRKEGQNVTLSCEQNLNHDAMYWYRQDPGQGLRLIYYSQIVNDFQKGDIAEGYSVSREKKESFPLTVTSAQKNPTAFYLCASSMRDNEQFFGPGTRLTVL.